The rows below give T cell receptor beta chains drawn from one sample of a study of T cells in tuberculosis. Clones were sequenced by immunoSEQ multiplex PCR, and TCRdb holds only the in-frame ones, with some missing. The repertoire consists of fewer than 40,000 clones, with roughly 83% occurring once and the leading ten covering 4% to 6.5%. Sequencing used PBMCs, obtained at tuberculosis diagnosis. Every receptor here comes from an adult with tuberculosis. Each CDR3 is given with its conserved first and last residue. The D gene is left open where the match is weak. Rows may omit the clone size; those that give it use once, few, many or a size class.

cdr3_length j_call v_call clone_size d_call cdr3_nt cdr3_aa
14 TRBJ2-2 TRBV5-1 - - TGCGCCAGCAGCTTGGACAGGGAAGGCGGGGAGCTGTTTTTT CASSLDREGGELFF
15 TRBJ2-7 TRBV6-1 - - TGTGCCAGCAGTGAAGCGTCCGGGTCCTCCTACGAGCAGTACTTC CASSEASGSSYEQYF
15 TRBJ1-2 TRBV7-5 - - TGTGCCAGAAGCCTCCGGAGAACCTCGGAGGAGGGCTACACCTTC CARSLRRTSEEGYTF
16 TRBJ1-5 TRBV6-6 - TRBD1 TGTGCCAGCAGCTCTTACCCGGACAGGGGCAATCAGCCCCAGCATTTT CASSSYPDRGNQPQHF
18 TRBJ2-1 TRBV15 - TRBD1 TGTGCCACCAGCAGAGATGATACGGTGACAGGGGGCGTCAATGAGCAGTTCTTC CATSRDDTVTGGVNEQFF
14 TRBJ2-7 TRBV5-6 - TRBD1 TGTGCCAGCAGCTTCCGGACAGGTACGGGCGAGCAGTACTTC CASSFRTGTGEQYF
15 TRBJ2-1 TRBV7-3 - TRBD2 TGTGCCAGCAGCTCGGGACTAGCGGGGGCGAATGAGCAGTTCTTC CASSSGLAGANEQFF
10 TRBJ2-3 TRBV2 - - TGTGCCAGCAGTCTTAGGACAGAATACTTT CASSLRTEYF
12 TRBJ2-1 TRBV6-5 - - TGTGCCGCGGTGAGCCCCTACAATGAGCAGTTCTTC CAAVSPYNEQFF
11 TRBJ2-3 TRBV6-1 - - TGTGCCAGCACCCCCGATCGGACGCAGTATTTT CASTPDRTQYF
15 TRBJ1-5 TRBV2 few TRBD1 TGTGCCAGCAGTCTTTTCGGGACAGGATACCAGCCCCAGCATTTT CASSLFGTGYQPQHF
14 TRBJ1-3 TRBV29-1 - TRBD1 TGCAGCGTTCACGACAGGGTGGCTGGAAACACCATATATTTT CSVHDRVAGNTIYF
13 TRBJ1-5 TRBV28 - - TGTGCCAGCCGGCGCGGGCGCAATCAGCCCCAGCATTTT CASRRGRNQPQHF
15 TRBJ2-5 TRBV9 once TRBD2 TGTGCCAGCAGCGGCCTAGCGGGGGGGCTGGAGACCCAGTACTTC CASSGLAGGLETQYF
16 TRBJ2-4 TRBV25-1 - TRBD1 TGTGCCAGCAGTGATTGGACAGGGGCCACGAAGGGCATTCAGTACTTC CASSDWTGATKGIQYF